The 6 T cell receptor beta chains reported below all come from one sample, sequenced in a study of T cells in Graves' hyperthyroidism and ophthalmopathy. Regions amplified from RNA transcripts were the TCR beta CDR3 regions. Initially, a first-round RT-PCR of the TCR CDR3 employed the HTBI primer set. TCRdb itself ran the multiplex PCR reads through MiXCR, one entry per CDR3 protein. The sample lists about 510,000 distinct CDR3 sequences, around 15% occurring once. Sequencing used blood. The origin of the receptors is a woman aged 35 to 49 with Graves' hyperthyroidism.

The rearrangement uses TRBV12-3 or TRBV12-4 and TRBJ2-3; possibly TRBD1 for D (6 bases). This CDR3 has 13 residues. The V end lost 8 bases, the J end lost 6 bases, and 15 bases lay between the germline ends. For the CDR3, the DNA is TGTGCCAGCGGTACCGACAGGCTCGATACGCAGTATTTT. Translation: CASGTDRLDTQYF.

The table lists this clonotype with many counts. This chain joins TRBV7-2 and TRBJ2-1; the match to TRBD2 covers 7 bases. The trim removed 1 base at V and 9 bases at J, leaving 12 bases unmatched. The CDR3 spans 16 residues. Looked up from germline, CDR1 is SGHTA and CDR2 is FQGNSA. In DNA form, the CDR3 reads TGTGCCAGCAGCTTAGGCCTAGCGGCCCCCTTAGGTGAGCAGTTCTTC. This sequence encodes CASSLGLAAPLGEQFF.

The rearrangement links TRBV10-2 to TRBJ2-1; 7 bases are a match to TRBD2. CDR1 and CDR2 from the germline V gene are WSHSY and SAAADI. J gave up 4 bases and V 6 bases, and 15 bases lay outside the gene matches. The CDR3 contains 17 residues. CDR3 bases: TGCGCCAGCAGAACCAGAAGGCGGGAGACAATTTACAATGAGCAGTTCTTC. It codes for CASRTRRRETIYNEQFF.

This clonotype was picked up many times. The genes are TRBV28 and TRBJ2-2; the match to TRBD2 covers 7 bases. The CDR3 is 15 residues long. The germline CDR1 and CDR2 sequences are MDHEN and SYDVKM. V shed 2 bases and J 5 bases; nucleotides not matched to a gene: 5. DNA of the CDR3: TGTGCCAGCAGTTTACTAGCGGACCTTACCGGGGAGCTGTTTTTT. Its protein product is CASSLLADLTGELFF.

This clonotype was recorded many times. The chain links TRBV3-1 to TRBJ1-3; no definite D call. Germline V gene sequence: CDR1 LGHDT, CDR2 YNNKEL (reference sequence). V lost 0 bases and J lost 4, with 7 bases in between. The CDR3 sequence is 14 residues long. CDR3 residues: CASSQDARGNTIYF. The CDR3 DNA is TGTGCCAGCAGCCAAGACGCCAGGGGAAACACCATATATTTT.

The rearrangement uses TRBV5-1 and TRBJ2-6; D is perhaps TRBD1 (6 bases). Trimming cost V 3 bases and J 0 bases, with 13 bases left between them. Germline V gene lookup returns CDR1 SGHRS and CDR2 YFSETQ. The CDR3 sequence is 17 residues long. Here the CDR3 DNA reads TGCGCCAGCAGCTCCTGGACAGTGATCTCTGGGGCCAACGTCCTGACTTTC. It codes for CASSSWTVISGANVLTF.